This T cell receptor beta chain was sequenced during a study of blood T cells in healthy people across ages. Each sample used at least 6.5 million PBMCs. Points on this clonotype: Its specificity is unknown.

Sample-barcoded 5' priming and a J-beta primer mix drove a second PCR of about 6 to 12 cycles. One entry per CDR3 protein, called by TCRdb with MiXCR from the 5' RACE reads. Seen here are more than 1,400,000 distinct CDR3 sequences, roughly 40% observed once, and the top ten hold 7% to 9%. Findings and caveats of the study: It was found that TCR beta diversity correlated strongly with the percentage of naive T cells. Versus aged donors, long-lived donors had higher diversity and more naive CD4+ cells. For the donors, CMV status was unknown and possibly confounded expanded clonotype changes.

With 4 bases clipped from V and 2 bases from J, the junction kept 4 bases outside the gene matches. Germline V gene data show CDR1 as MDHEN and CDR2 as SYDVKM. The CDR3 totals 15 residues. The clonotype was recovered from a woman in her late teens or twenties in good health. The genes are TRBV28 and TRBJ2-5; TRBD2 matches at 10 bases. The specimen was blood. DNA for the CDR3: TGTGCCAGCAGTTACCGTAGCGGGGGGCAAGAGACCCAGTACTTC. Its translation is CASSYRSGGQETQYF.